Following are 22 T cell receptor beta chains from one sample sequenced in a study of T cells in Graves' hyperthyroidism and ophthalmopathy. RNA transcripts were the template for amplifying TCR beta CDR3 regions. TCR CDR3 underwent first-round RT-PCR with the HTBI primer set. Each CDR3 protein is one row after TCRdb ran MiXCR on the multiplex PCR reads. Here the sample spans 300,000 or so distinct CDR3 sequences, around a sixth being singletons. Sequenced: blood. All receptors derive from a woman aged 50 to 60 with Graves' hyperthyroidism.

This clonotype was observed a handful of times. The rearrangement uses TRBV15 and TRBJ1-5; TRBD1 might be the D (5 bases). This CDR3 contains 18 residues. Germline CDR1 reads LNHNV; CDR2 reads YYDKDF (reference sequence). V was trimmed by 5 bases and J by 7 bases, leaving 27 bases between them. The CDR3 DNA follows: TGTGCCACCAGCCCGCGGGTCCCCCTAGGCAGGGAAAACCAGCCCCAGCATTTT. Translation: CATSPRVPLGRENQPQHF.

V gene TRBV7-9 combines with J gene TRBJ2-1, with D perhaps TRBD1 (6 bases). Trimming took 5 bases from V and 1 from J, leaving 15 bases between them. Germline loops: CDR1 SEHNR, CDR2 FQNEAQ (reference sequence). This CDR3 region has 16 residues. The CDR3 spells CASSGIGGTSYNEQFF. The CDR3 DNA reads TGTGCCAGCAGCGGAATAGGGGGTACGTCCTACAATGAGCAGTTCTTC.

The V and J genes are TRBV29-1 and TRBJ2-2; the D gene is possibly TRBD1 (5 bases). The CDR3 is 14 residues long. CDR1 and CDR2 (germline): SQVTM, ANQGSEA. V lost 5 bases, J lost 5 bases, and 15 bases lay in between. CDR3 sequence: CSVTDSSGTGELFF. The CDR3 DNA reads TGCAGCGTTACTGACAGTTCTGGGACCGGGGAGCTGTTTTTT.

V and J are TRBV30 and TRBJ1-1; a possible D gene is TRBD1 (5 bases). The CDR3 spans 14 residues. Germline CDR1 GTSNPN, CDR2 SVGIG (reference sequence). The germline V and J ends were trimmed by 1 base and 5 bases, with 14 bases remaining between them. The CDR3: CAWSEGRRGTEAFF. The DNA for the CDR3 is TGTGCCTGGAGTGAGGGACGGCGAGGTACTGAAGCTTTCTTT.

This chain connects TRBV5-1 to TRBJ2-5; no clear D. Germline CDR1 SGHRS, CDR2 YFSETQ. CDR3 length: 13 amino acids. The V end was cut by 3 bases, the J end by 5 bases, with 11 bases between. The CDR3 spells CASSSQVGETQYF. The CDR3 DNA reads TGCGCCAGCAGCTCCCAGGTTGGGGAGACCCAGTACTTC.

The table lists this clonotype with many counts. The genes are TRBV2 and TRBJ1-2, with 7 bases lining up with TRBD1. The CDR3 has 16 residues. Looked up from germline, CDR1 is SNHLY and CDR2 is FYNNEI. V lost 8 bases to trimming and J lost 6 bases; unmatched junction nucleotides: 18. The CDR3 protein is CASSPRSSSGGNGYTF. The DNA for the CDR3 is TGTGCCAGCTCGCCGAGGTCGTCATCAGGGGGGAATGGCTACACCTTC.

A few counts support this clonotype. The chain joins TRBV29-1 to TRBJ2-1; 7 positions agree with TRBD2. Germline V gene data show CDR1 as SQVTM and CDR2 as ANQGSEA. V was clipped by 3 bases and J by 3 bases; unmatched bases: 2. The CDR3 totals 13 residues. The DNA of the CDR3 is TGCAGCGTTGATACGGGAGGCTACAATGAGCAGTTCTTC. Translation: CSVDTGGYNEQFF.

The chain couples TRBV19 to TRBJ2-1; the D call may be TRBD1 or TRBD2 (5 bases each). Trimming removed 1 base from V and 7 bases from J, with 20 bases in between. This CDR3 region has 17 residues. CDR1 and CDR2 from the germline V gene are LNHDA and SQIVND (reference sequence). Written as DNA, the CDR3 is TGTGCCAGTAGTATAGCACGCGTGGGGCGGGCTAATAATGAGCAGTTCTTC. As protein: CASSIARVGRANNEQFF.

This chain connects TRBV4-1 to TRBJ2-7, with TRBD1 matching over 7 bases. Germline V lookup: CDR1 MGHRA, CDR2 YSYEKL. The CDR3 covers 16 residues. Trimming at V came to 3 bases and at J to 4 bases, leaving 12 bases not matched to a gene. CDR3 loop: CASSQIPTGDRYEQYF. The CDR3 region has the DNA TGCGCCAGCAGCCAGATCCCTACAGGGGATCGGTACGAGCAGTACTTC.

This chain uses TRBV7-2 with TRBJ2-7; tentative D call: TRBD1 (5 bases). Looked up from germline, CDR1 is SGHTA and CDR2 is FQGNSA. The CDR3 loop spans 14 amino acids. The ends were cut back, 5 bases at V and 7 bases at J, with 18 bases in the middle. CDR3: CASSPVGRTREQYF. CDR3 nucleotides: TGTGCCAGCAGCCCAGTGGGCAGGACACGAGAGCAGTACTTC.

V and J are TRBV12-3 or TRBV12-4 and TRBJ1-5; D unclear. The V and J ends lost 6 bases and 2 bases respectively, with 8 bases between them. This CDR3 region has 13 residues. The CDR3 protein is CASSATRNQPQHF. CDR3 coding DNA: TGTGCCAGCAGCGCGACACGCAATCAGCCCCAGCATTTT.

This clonotype was detected only a few times. V usage is TRBV15 and J usage is TRBJ1-1; tentatively, D is TRBD1 (5 bases). Germline CDR1 reads LNHNV; CDR2 reads YYDKDF (reference sequence). Trimming removed 8 bases at V and 2 bases at J, with 12 bases between. The CDR3 loop spans 13 amino acids. The CDR3 region has the DNA TGTGCCACCGGCCACGGGGCTAACACTGAAGCTTTCTTT. As protein: CATGHGANTEAFF.

This chain uses TRBV25-1 with TRBJ1-6; D unclear. This CDR3 contains 14 residues. Germline CDR1 is MGHDK and CDR2 is SYGVNS. V gave up 1 base and J gave up 9 bases, with 10 bases separating them. In nucleotides, the CDR3 is TGTGCCAGCAGTGAATCTGTGTGGCCTTCACCCCTCCACTTT. Translating it yields CASSESVWPSPLHF.

The genes are TRBV2 and TRBJ1-6; 8 bases are shared with TRBD1. Germline CDR1 reads SNHLY; CDR2 reads FYNNEI. V gave up 7 bases and J gave up 2 bases; unmatched junction bases: 4. This CDR3 is 15 amino acids long. In DNA, the CDR3 is TGTGCCAGCACGACAGGGGCAACCTATAATTCACCCCTCCACTTT. Its translation is CASTTGATYNSPLHF. The whole variable domain, remainder taken from reference TRBV2 and TRBJ1-6, is EPEVTQTPSHQVTQMGQEVILRCVPISNHLYFYWYRQILGQKVEFLVSFYNNEISEKSEIFDDQFSVERPDGSNFTLKIRSTKLEDSAMYFCASTTGATYNSPLHFGNGTRLTVT.

This clonotype was recorded at least ten times. The chain employs TRBV6-1 and TRBJ2-1, with D perhaps matching TRBD1 (6 bases). Trimming removed 5 bases at V and 2 bases at J, with 10 bases between. The CDR3 has 14 amino acids. The V gene's germline CDR1 is MNHNS and CDR2 SASEGT. The chain's CDR3 is CASSWGPPYNEQFF. CDR3 in DNA: TGTGCCAGCAGTTGGGGGCCTCCCTACAATGAGCAGTTCTTC.

This clonotype was observed many times. The gene calls are TRBV10-3 and TRBJ1-1; TRBD1 is a possible D gene (6 bases). V was pared by 4 bases and J by 4 bases, with 10 bases between. Germline CDR1 is ENHRY and CDR2 is SYGVKD. CDR3 length: 13 amino acids. The DNA of the CDR3 is TGTGCCATCAGTGTCGGACAGTTCACTGAAGCTTTCTTT. Its translation is CAISVGQFTEAFF.

This clonotype has just a few counts. The chain recombines TRBV6-1 with TRBJ1-5, with D possibly matching TRBD1 (6 bases). The CDR3 runs 16 residues. CDR1 is MNHNS, CDR2 SASEGT, per germline. Trimming took 7 bases from V and 2 from J, leaving 18 bases between them. CDR3 DNA sequence: TGTGCCAGCACCGGGGGGCAGGGAACTGGCAATCAGCCCCAGCATTTT. This sequence encodes CASTGGQGTGNQPQHF.

The genes are TRBV20-1 and TRBJ2-1; TRBD2 matches 10 bases. This CDR3 spans 13 amino acids. The V gene's germline CDR1 is DFQATT and CDR2 SNEGSKA (reference sequence). Trimming at V came to 7 bases and at J to 5 bases, leaving 5 bases not matched to a gene. CDR3 amino acids: CSVSLAGDNEQFF. The CDR3 DNA reads TGCAGTGTAAGTCTAGCGGGGGACAATGAGCAGTTCTTC.

This clonotype was recorded many times. The chain has TRBV28 and TRBJ2-7; tentative D call: TRBD1 (5 bases). The CDR3 covers 14 residues. Trimming took 3 bases from V and 1 from J, leaving 10 bases between them. Per the germline V gene, CDR1 is MDHEN and CDR2 is SYDVKM. The CDR3 DNA reads TGTGCCAGCAGTTTGGGGCTGCATTCCTACGAGCAGTACTTC. Translated, it gives CASSLGLHSYEQYF.

This clonotype was counted ten times or more. This sequence joins TRBV3-1 and TRBJ2-7; 10 nucleotides line up with TRBD2. V dropped 0 bases and J dropped 5; count of bases not matched to a gene: 10. Germline loops: CDR1 LGHDT, CDR2 YNNKEL (reference sequence). The CDR3 runs 17 residues. CDR3 nucleotides: TGTGCCAGCAGCCAAGATCTAGCGGGAGTCGAGGAGGACGAGCAGTACTTC. This encodes CASSQDLAGVEEDEQYF.

This clonotype was counted a few times. CDR3 DNA: TGTGCCAGTAGCCACAGGGGTATGAACACTGAAGCTTTCTTT. Translation gives CASSHRGMNTEAFF. The gene calls are TRBV19 and TRBJ1-1; 7 bases are shared with TRBD1. The trim removed 6 bases at V and 0 bases at J, leaving 4 bases unmatched. This CDR3 is built from 14 residues. CDR1 LNHDA and CDR2 SQIVND come from the germline V gene (reference sequence).

The sample holds many counts of this clonotype. This chain uses TRBV9 with TRBJ1-2; the D is unclear. Germline CDR1 SGDLS, CDR2 YYNGEE. V shed 0 bases and J shed 7 bases, with 7 bases lying between them. CDR3 length equals 12 residues. The CDR3 DNA follows: TGTGCCAGCAGCGTAGCCAGTGGTGGCTACACCTTC. Translating it yields CASSVASGGYTF. Together with reference TRBV9 and TRBJ1-2, the CDR3 gives the full variable domain: DSGVTQTPKHLITATGQRVTLRCSPRSGDLSVYWYQQSLDQGLQFLIQYYNGEERAKGNILERFSAQQFPDLHSELNLSSLELGDSALYFCASSVASGGYTFGSGTRLTVV.